This TCR beta chain was identified in a study of neoadjuvant anti-PD-1 for oral cavity cancer (dated by TCRdb to 2020 to 2022). In the study overall: Before curative-intent surgical resection, most patients were given three to four biweekly doses of nivolumab at 3 mg/kg. There were eleven to twelve patients in the parent correlative cohort, and the response rate was 30% to 35%. Patients without progression received a fourth nivolumab dose around day 43 and underwent definitive surgical resection on days 50-56. Responders were defined as patients with complete response, partial response or stable disease by RECIST 1.1; non-responders were defined as patients with progression. Study-level results and caveats: Within PBMCs, T cell clonality (Gini index) was significantly higher in non-responders than responders after neoadjuvant nivolumab. Only three patients per response group were included in the TCR analyses, and the authors called for validation in larger cohorts. Higher pretreatment blood Treg/Th17 ratios correlated with both higher pretreatment blood TCRbeta clonality and lower post-treatment tumor TCRbeta clonality.

PBMC libraries used mostly roughly 500 ng of input genomic DNA for deep sequencing, with six replicates per sample. TCRbeta libraries were prepared with the immunoSEQ hsTCRbeta kit according to the manufacturer's instructions. The finished libraries were brought together in one pool at roughly 2.7 nM, which was then read using an Illumina NovaSeq 6000 S4 flow cell. The published analysis was carried out like this. The immunoSEQ Analyzer handled quality control and preprocessing of the raw data. The analysis was restricted to productive rearrangements, with each unique CDR3 amino acid sequence defining a clonotype. Using the R package tcR, the researchers computed the Gini-Simpson index as their estimate of repertoire clonality. Student's t test was used to compare Gini indices, while Pearson correlation assessed associations with tumor size change. In its TCRdb copy, this immuneACCESS table keeps in-frame sequences only and misses some clones. Where compared with another copy, unresolved V genes explain less than half of these, and the others have no known cause. V and J calls and clone size are copied from that table; D and trimming were computed from the DNA. This sample gives roughly 14,000 clones in total; roughly two thirds of them show up just once. The ten largest account for roughly 2.4% of the sample.

The CDR3, from cysteine to phenylalanine, totals 14 residues. Only CDR3 DNA is held: 42 bases, read in frame from base 1. Via the germline V gene (reference sequence), CDR1 is LNHDA and CDR2 SQIVND. V ends up 6 bases short and J 8 bases short, with an unmatched junction base count of 11. Reading the label with the study, this specimen's time point is: before neoadjuvant nivolumab. Patients had been newly diagnosed with stage II-IVA oral cavity squamous cell carcinoma, and no prior systemic or radiation treatment had been given to the patients. Everyone in the cohort had locally advanced, HPV-negative oral cavity squamous cell carcinoma. No culture maintenance or expansion was done, as the peripheral blood mononuclear cells went straight to analysis. The samples were drawn from a longitudinal correlative study tied to a single-arm phase II trial testing neoadjuvant nivolumab in oral cavity squamous cell carcinoma. Genomic DNA-based TCRbeta sequencing was performed on subject-matched pre- and post-treatment PBMCs and tumors from three responders and three non-responders. Peripheral blood mononuclear cells were drawn once before nivolumab treatment and a second time after treatment, when surgery took place. The Maxwell RSC DNA from Cells kit was used to isolate genomic DNA from PBMCs.

On this clone itself: The clone's antigen remains unknown. Per-nucleotide qualities are absent, and no much larger clonotype sits a single base away.

The V and J genes are TRBV19 and TRBJ1-2; TRBD1 agrees with 8 junctional bases. This receptor was identified in a person aged 40 to 85 with oral cavity squamous cell carcinoma. The starting material was PBMCs, obtained before nivolumab (anti-PD-1) treatment. The DNA is TGTGCCAGTAGCCCGGACAGGGTAAGAGGAGGCTACACCTTC. Its product reads: CASSPDRVRGGYTF.